The TCR beta chain under discussion was sequenced for a study of T cell repertoires in cytomegalovirus infection. Remarks on this clonotype: The antigen is unknown.

TCRdb used MiXCR to reprocess the reads, holding one entry per CDR3 protein. The sample has a few hundred thousand distinct CDR3 sequences, around 25% seen once. This CDR3 spans 16 amino acids. Deletions cut 1 base from V and 4 bases from J, with 16 bases between. CDR1 SGHTA and CDR2 FQGNSA come from the germline V gene. This sequence was found in a human donor in good health (CMV status not recorded). Some clones in this sample may be carry-over from other donors' samples. The chain employs TRBV7-2 and TRBJ2-5; D is possibly TRBD1 or TRBD2 (6 bases each). Sequenced here: cultured PBMCs, sampled from culture after CMV antigen stimulation. The CDR3 region is CASSLGWQGRGETQYF. In nucleotides, the CDR3 is TGTGCCAGCAGCTTAGGCTGGCAGGGGCGGGGAGAGACCCAGTACTTC.